The 24 T cell receptor beta chains in this list originate from one sample, sequenced in a study of blood T cell repertoires in COVID-19. This table comes from immunoSEQ multiplex PCR, and its TCRdb copy is limited to in-frame clones, with some not included. In the table there are 470,000 or so clones, roughly 85% of which are singletons. Sequenced material: PBMCs or T cells enriched from blood (not recorded which). Receptor source: a young woman with acute COVID-19.

The rearrangement uses TRBV7-3 and TRBJ2-2; no clear D. The germline V gene encodes CDR1 SGHTA and CDR2 FQGTGA. The V and J ends lost 2 bases and 0 bases respectively, with 16 bases between them. The length of the CDR3 is 18 residues. CDR3: CASSLVPPLQANTGELFF. The CDR3 DNA reads as TGTGCCAGCAGCTTAGTTCCGCCCCTGCAGGCGAACACCGGGGAGCTGTTTTTT.

This chain uses TRBV7-2 with TRBJ2-7; weak D call: TRBD1 (6 bases). Trimming took 4 bases from V and 2 from J, leaving 18 bases between them. The germline gives CDR1 SGHTA, CDR2 FQGNSA. The CDR3 runs 16 residues. CDR3 bases: TGTGCCAGCAGCTACAGTAGGGGGACAACCCCCTACGAGCAGTACTTC. Its protein product is CASSYSRGTTPYEQYF.

The rearrangement uses TRBV5-1 and TRBJ1-1; maybe TRBD1 (5 bases). The germline CDR1 and CDR2 sequences are SGHRS and YFSETQ. Trimming removed 6 bases at V and 3 bases at J, with 15 bases between. This CDR3 comprises 14 residues. In DNA, the CDR3 is TGCGCCAGCACAAGGGATTCGGGGGACACTGAAGCTTTCTTT. This gives the protein CASTRDSGDTEAFF. Supplemented by reference TRBV5-1 and TRBJ1-1, the full variable domain reads KAGVTQTPRYLIKTRGQQVTLSCSPISGHRSVSWYQQTPGQGLQFLFEYFSETQRNKGNFPGRFSGRQFSNSRSEMNVSTLELGDSALYLCASTRDSGDTEAFFGQGTRLTVV.

The rearrangement uses TRBV9 and TRBJ2-1; 9 bases are shared with TRBD1. V dropped 0 bases and J dropped 7; count of bases not matched to a gene: 5. The CDR3 is 15 amino acids. The V gene's germline CDR1 is SGDLS and CDR2 YYNGEE. The CDR3 is CASSVDGTGSNEQFF. The CDR3 nucleotides are TGTGCCAGCAGCGTAGACGGGACAGGGAGTAATGAGCAGTTCTTC.

This sequence joins TRBV9 and TRBJ2-3; D is possibly TRBD1 (5 bases). Germline V gives CDR1 SGDLS, CDR2 YYNGEE. CDR3 length: 14 amino acids. With 3 bases removed from V and 4 bases from J, the gap between germline ends came to 12 bases. CDR3 amino acids: CASSGGRYSDTQYF. For the CDR3, the DNA is TGTGCCAGCAGCGGGGGCAGGTATTCAGATACGCAGTATTTT.

The chain employs TRBV29-1 and TRBJ1-4, with 9 bases identical to TRBD1. Germline assignment: CDR1 SQVTM and CDR2 ANQGSEA. The CDR3 runs 13 residues. The V segment lost 3 bases and the J segment 10 bases; nucleotides outside the gene matches: 6. CDR3 nucleotide sequence: TGCAGCGTTGAGGGACAGGGCTCGACAAAACTGTTTTTT. Translation: CSVEGQGSTKLFF.

This chain connects TRBV19 to TRBJ1-2; no clear D. The V gene's germline CDR1 is LNHDA and CDR2 SQIVND (reference sequence). Trimming removed 5 bases from V and 3 bases from J, with 10 bases in between. This CDR3 is built from 13 residues. CDR3 DNA: TGTGCCAGTAGTTCTGGAGTTTACTATGGCTACACCTTC. Amino acid sequence: CASSSGVYYGYTF.

The chain joins TRBV5-1 to TRBJ2-1, with TRBD2 as a possible D gene (7 bases). The ends were cut back, 0 bases at V and 3 bases at J, with 16 bases in the middle. The CDR3 is 17 residues long. The germline V gene encodes CDR1 SGHRS and CDR2 YFSETQ. CDR3 residues: CASSLDWEGGYYNEQFF. CDR3 DNA: TGCGCCAGCAGCTTGGATTGGGAGGGGGGCTACTACAATGAGCAGTTCTTC.

The CDR3 DNA reads TGTGCCAGCAGTTCGGACAGGGCCACCGGGGAGCTGTTTTTT. This encodes CASSSDRATGELFF. This chain connects TRBV6-5 to TRBJ2-2, with TRBD1 identical over 8 bases. CDR3 length: 14 amino acids. V shed 4 bases and J 4 bases; nucleotides not matched to a gene: 2. In germline, CDR1 is MNHEY, CDR2 SVGAGI.

The rearrangement uses TRBV5-1 and TRBJ2-7, with 10 bases aligning to TRBD2. Germline V CDR1 and CDR2: SGHRS, YFSETQ. V shed 2 bases and J 4 bases; nucleotides not matched to a gene: 9. The CDR3 contains 16 residues. The CDR3 DNA is TGCGCCAGCAGCTTAGGACTAGCGGCTGAACTTTACGAGCAGTACTTC. Residues: CASSLGLAAELYEQYF.

This clone was observed a handful of times. V and J are TRBV15 and TRBJ2-2; D may be TRBD1 (6 bases). Germline CDR1 reads LNHNV; CDR2 reads YYDKDF (reference sequence). Trimming pared 0 bases from V and 5 bases from J, leaving 13 bases between. The CDR3 spans 16 residues. DNA for the CDR3: TGTGCCACCAGCAGAGATGACAGGCGACCGACCGGGGAGCTGTTTTTT. It encodes CATSRDDRRPTGELFF.

V and J are TRBV29-1 and TRBJ1-1, with D hard to call. This CDR3 region has 12 residues. Germline CDR1 SQVTM, CDR2 ANQGSEA. With 6 bases removed from V and 4 bases from J, the gap between germline ends came to 12 bases. This CDR3 is CSVFGGSTEAFF. For the CDR3, the DNA is TGCAGCGTATTTGGTGGCAGCACTGAAGCTTTCTTT.

This clone has more than one count but fewer than ten. This chain joins TRBV2 and TRBJ1-5; tentative D call: TRBD1 (5 bases). The germline CDR1 and CDR2 sequences are SNHLY and FYNNEI. Trimming removed 3 bases at V and 2 bases at J, with 11 bases between. This CDR3 comprises 15 residues. CDR3 nucleotides: TGTGCCAGCAGTGATTGGGGCGGCGGCAATCAGCCCCAGCATTTT. Amino acids: CASSDWGGGNQPQHF.

As for this clone: The same CDR3 arises from other DNA sequences in this sample as well. CDR3 DNA: TGCGCCAGCAGCCAAGGACAGAACACTGAAGCTTTCTTT. This gives the protein CASSQGQNTEAFF. The chain employs TRBV5-1 and TRBJ1-1, with D possibly matching TRBD1 (5 bases). CDR3 length: 13 amino acids. The germline V and J ends were trimmed by 4 bases and 1 base, with 8 bases remaining between them. Per the germline V gene, CDR1 is SGHRS and CDR2 is YFSETQ.

The CDR3 DNA reads TGTGCCAGCAGCCAGAGGGCAGGGGTGCTCTACGAGCAGTACTTC. Its protein is CASSQRAGVLYEQYF. The genes are TRBV16 and TRBJ2-7, with D tentatively TRBD1 (6 bases). Germline V gives CDR1 KGHSY, CDR2 FQNENV. V gave up 3 bases and J gave up 3 bases, with 15 bases separating them. The CDR3 spans 15 residues.

On this clone itself: In the same sample, other DNA sequences code for this CDR3. This chain links TRBV9 with TRBJ1-6; D ambiguous. The length of the CDR3 is 14 residues. V lost 3 bases to trimming and J lost 0 bases, with 4 bases between them. Germline values: CDR1 SGDLS, CDR2 YYNGEE. CDR3 in amino acids: CASSASSYNSPLHF. The DNA of the CDR3 is TGTGCCAGCAGCGCGAGCTCCTATAATTCACCCCTCCACTTT. The full variable domain, completed using reference TRBV9 and TRBJ1-6, is DSGVTQTPKHLITATGQRVTLRCSPRSGDLSVYWYQQSLDQGLQFLIQYYNGEERAKGNILERFSAQQFPDLHSELNLSSLELGDSALYFCASSASSYNSPLHFGNGTRLTVT.

The chain is built from TRBV7-9 and TRBJ2-7, with 8 nucleotides matching TRBD2. Germline V CDR1 and CDR2: SEHNR, FQNEAQ (reference sequence). The CDR3 runs to 16 residues. Trimming removed 3 bases from V and 5 bases from J; junction bases left unmatched: 12. The CDR3: CASSFGAGLAVNEQYF. The CDR3 DNA reads as TGTGCCAGCAGCTTTGGGGCCGGACTAGCCGTCAACGAGCAGTACTTC.

The V gene is TRBV5-5, the J gene TRBJ1-4, with 7 bases matching TRBD1. Per the germline V gene, CDR1 is SGHKS and CDR2 is YYEKEE (reference sequence). Losses at the gene ends were 4 bases for V and 5 bases for J; bases not matched to a gene: 5. This CDR3 is built from 14 residues. The CDR3 protein is CASSQQGWNEKLFF. As DNA, the CDR3 is TGTGCCAGCAGCCAACAGGGGTGGAATGAAAAACTGTTTTTT.

The rearrangement joins TRBV19 to TRBJ2-1; 8 bases match TRBD2. Germline CDR1 LNHDA, CDR2 SQIVND (reference sequence). V lost 6 bases and J lost 4; bases outside the gene matches: 8. The length of the CDR3 is 15 residues. The CDR3 is CASSPQAGEYNEQFF. The CDR3 DNA reads as TGTGCCAGTAGCCCTCAAGCGGGAGAATACAATGAGCAGTTCTTC.

The V call is TRBV19, the J call TRBJ1-1; D possibly corresponds to TRBD1 (6 bases). V was pared by 7 bases and J by 1 base, with 16 bases between. Germline CDR1 reads LNHDA; CDR2 reads SQIVND (reference sequence). This CDR3 has 15 amino acids. CDR3 sequence: CASTMQGPPNTEAFF. CDR3 sequence (DNA): TGTGCCAGTACGATGCAGGGGCCGCCGAACACTGAAGCTTTCTTT.

This sequence joins TRBV10-1 and TRBJ2-1, with 11 bases identical to TRBD2. The CDR3 totals 18 residues. V was pared by 0 bases and J by 3 bases, with 7 bases of the junction left unmatched. Germline CDR1 and CDR2: WNHNN and SYGVQD (reference sequence). CDR3 in DNA: TGCGCCAGCAGTGAGTCTTTCCTAGCGGGAGGAGGCTACAATGAGCAGTTCTTC. Its translation: CASSESFLAGGGYNEQFF.

Remarks on this clone: The same CDR3 arises from other DNA sequences in this sample as well. The chain uses TRBV6-5 and TRBJ1-3; D ambiguous. Trimming stripped 0 bases from V and 0 bases from J, with 6 bases between. Looked up from germline, CDR1 is MNHEY and CDR2 is SVGAGI. There are 15 residues in the CDR3. CDR3 in DNA: TGTGCCAGCAGTTACTCTTCCCTCTCTGGAAACACCATATATTTT. Protein: CASSYSSLSGNTIYF.

The chain joins TRBV9 to TRBJ2-2; 14 nucleotides match TRBD2. The CDR3 covers 19 residues. Germline CDR1 and CDR2: SGDLS and YYNGEE. J was trimmed by 6 bases and V by 0 bases; bases with no gene match: 10. The CDR3 sequence is CASSVGLAGGPGTAGELFF. The CDR3 DNA reads TGTGCCAGCAGCGTAGGACTAGCGGGAGGGCCTGGAACCGCCGGGGAGCTGTTTTTT.

This clone was recorded once. The chain recombines TRBV11-2 with TRBJ1-5; no definite D call. Trimming removed 5 bases at V and 6 bases at J, with 14 bases between. Germline V gene data show CDR1 as SGHAT and CDR2 as FQNNGV. This CDR3 region has 14 residues. This CDR3 reads CASSPNTGSQPQHF. Written as DNA, the CDR3 is TGTGCCAGCAGCCCCAATACCGGGAGTCAGCCCCAGCATTTT.